The 4 T cell receptor beta chains below all came from one sample that was sequenced in a study of vaccination and CD4 T cells after COVID-19. Their antigens are not known. Described treatment: roughly 11-day PBMC culture with coronavirus spike peptide pools or control peptides (ViraFEST assay). CD4+ T cells that had been cultured provided DNA sequenced with the Oncomine TCR Beta short-read assay. TCRdb itself ran the PCR reads through MiXCR, one entry per CDR3 protein. This table has about 15,000 distinct CDR3 sequences, about 53% appearing once. The sequenced sample consisted of CD4+ T cells from blood, cultured in vitro. The receptors stem from a human donor who had recovered from COVID-19.

Only a few counts were recorded for this clonotype. The chain is built from TRBV6-1 and TRBJ1-1, with TRBD1 identical over 8 bases. In germline, CDR1 is MNHNS, CDR2 SASEGT. The V and J ends lost 6 bases and 0 bases, in that order; junction bases with no gene match: 15. This CDR3 has 18 residues. This CDR3 reads CASSDRTGPTLLNTEAFF. DNA for the CDR3: TGTGCCAGCAGCGATAGGACAGGGCCTACACTATTGAACACTGAAGCTTTCTTT.

This clonotype was detected only once. The chain couples TRBV5-1 to TRBJ2-3, with TRBD2 as a possible D gene (5 bases). The CDR3 consists of 14 residues. V was trimmed by 5 bases and J by 6 bases, leaving 16 bases between them. The germline V gene encodes CDR1 SGHRS and CDR2 YFSETQ. In DNA form, the CDR3 reads TGCGCCAGCAGGCTCGCCGGGGATGGGGATACGCAGTATTTT. This encodes CASRLAGDGDTQYF.

The rearrangement links TRBV7-2 to TRBJ1-5; 8 bases are shared with TRBD1. The CDR3 loop spans 15 amino acids. CDR1 and CDR2 (germline): SGHTA, FQGNSA. The ends lost 6 bases at V and 4 bases at J; junction bases unmatched: 8. CDR3 nucleotide sequence: TGTGCCAGCAGGGGCGGGCAGGGGGCAAATCAGCCCCAGCATTTT. Its protein is CASRGGQGANQPQHF.

The V and J genes are TRBV10-1 and TRBJ1-4; 7 bases align to TRBD1. With V trimmed by 5 bases and J by 5 bases, 5 bases remained unmatched. This CDR3 contains 14 residues. The germline V gene has CDR1 WNHNN and CDR2 SYGVQD (reference sequence). The CDR3 loop reads CASSTGTVNEKLFF. The CDR3 DNA follows: TGCGCCAGCAGTACAGGGACAGTGAATGAAAAACTGTTTTTT.